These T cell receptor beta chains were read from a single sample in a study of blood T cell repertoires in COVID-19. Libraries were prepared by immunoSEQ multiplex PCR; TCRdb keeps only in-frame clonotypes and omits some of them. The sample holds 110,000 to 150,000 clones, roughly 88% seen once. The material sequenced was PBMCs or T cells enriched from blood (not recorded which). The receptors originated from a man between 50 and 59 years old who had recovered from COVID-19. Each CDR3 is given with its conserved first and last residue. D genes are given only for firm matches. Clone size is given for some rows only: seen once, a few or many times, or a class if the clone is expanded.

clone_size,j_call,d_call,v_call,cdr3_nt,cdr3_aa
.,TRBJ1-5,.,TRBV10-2,TGCGCCATCTCCGCGGGGGGCAATCAGCCCCAGCATTTT,CAISAGGNQPQHF
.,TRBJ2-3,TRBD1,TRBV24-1,TGTGCCACCTTCAAAAGAGAGGGGGCTGGGACAGATACGCAGTATTTT,CATFKREGAGTDTQYF
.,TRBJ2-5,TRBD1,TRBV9,TGTGCCAGCAGCGTAGCGGGGACAGGGGAAGAGACCCAGTACTTC,CASSVAGTGEETQYF
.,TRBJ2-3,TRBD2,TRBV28,TGTGCCAGCAGTTTAGCGGGGGGGGGAGATACGCAGTATTTT,CASSLAGGGDTQYF
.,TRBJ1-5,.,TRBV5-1,TGCGCCAGCAGTGACGGGGGAAGCAATCAGCCCCAGCATTTT,CASSDGGSNQPQHF
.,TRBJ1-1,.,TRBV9,TGTGCCAGCAGCGCCCGACAGAGAAACACTGAAGCTTTCTTT,CASSARQRNTEAFF
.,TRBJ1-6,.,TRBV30,TGTGCCTGGAGCTCATCCCTGGGGGGTAATTCACCCCTCCACTTT,CAWSSSLGGNSPLHF
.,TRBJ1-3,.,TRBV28,TGTGCCAGCACCTTCCAGGGTTTAAGAGGAAACACCATATATTTT,CASTFQGLRGNTIYF
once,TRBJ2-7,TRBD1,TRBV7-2,TGTGCCAGCAGCTCAAGGACAGGGTCCTACGAGCAGTACTTC,CASSSRTGSYEQYF
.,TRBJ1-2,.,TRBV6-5,TGTGCCAGCAGTTACGGGGGGGCGCTCAACTATGGCTACACCTTC,CASSYGGALNYGYTF
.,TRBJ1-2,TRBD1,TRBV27,TGTGCCAGCAGCTACCGGGACAGGCGCGGCTACACCTTC,CASSYRDRRGYTF
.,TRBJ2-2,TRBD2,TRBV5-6,TGTGCCAGCAGCTTGTCCCTTAGCGGGGTTAGGACCGGGGAGCTGTTTTTT,CASSLSLSGVRTGELFF
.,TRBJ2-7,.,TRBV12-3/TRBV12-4,TGTGCCAGCATGGTGAGGTTATGGAGCGAGCAGTACTTC,CASMVRLWSEQYF
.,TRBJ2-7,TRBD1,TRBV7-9,TGTGCCAGCAGCTTACCCAGCCAACAGGGGGCTTACGAGCAGTACTTC,CASSLPSQQGAYEQYF
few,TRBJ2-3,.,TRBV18,TGTGCCAGCTCACCACCGGGCTCAGGAGGAGATACGCAGTATTTT,CASSPPGSGGDTQYF
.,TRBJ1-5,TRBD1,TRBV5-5,TGTGCCAGCAGCTTGGTTCGGACAGGGACTAATCAGCCCCAGCATTTT,CASSLVRTGTNQPQHF
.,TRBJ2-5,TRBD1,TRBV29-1,TGCAGCGTTGAAGGGACAGGGGGATTTGAGACCCAGTACTTC,CSVEGTGGFETQYF
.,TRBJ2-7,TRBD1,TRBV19,TGTGCCAGTACCACCGGGACAGGGGAAGACGAGCAGTACTTC,CASTTGTGEDEQYF
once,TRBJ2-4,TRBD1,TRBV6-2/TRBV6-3,TGTGCCAGCAGTTACTCTCGGGACAGGGAAGGGCCCAAAAACATTCAGTACTTC,CASSYSRDREGPKNIQYF
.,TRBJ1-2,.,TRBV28,TGTGCCAGCAGTTCACAGAACTATGGCTACACCTTC,CASSSQNYGYTF
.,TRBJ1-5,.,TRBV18,TGTGCCAGCTCACCGGCGGCCCGGGGTGGGCCCCAGCATTTT,CASSPAARGGPQHF
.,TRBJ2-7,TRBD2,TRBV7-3,TGTGCCAGCAGCCTGACTAGCGGGAGTTCCTACGAGCAGTACTTC,CASSLTSGSSYEQYF
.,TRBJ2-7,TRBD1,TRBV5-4,TGTGCCAGCAGCCTCCGGGACAGAGCCTCCTACGAGCAGTACTTC,CASSLRDRASYEQYF
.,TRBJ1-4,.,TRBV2,TGTGCCAGCACCAGGGGAAACGAAAAACTGTTTTTT,CASTRGNEKLFF
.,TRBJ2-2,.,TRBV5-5,TGTGCCAGCAGCTTGGTACAGAACACCGGGGAGCTGTTTTTT,CASSLVQNTGELFF
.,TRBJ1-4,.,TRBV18,TGTGCCAGCTCACACCGGGACAACATTAATGAAAAACTGTTTTTT,CASSHRDNINEKLFF
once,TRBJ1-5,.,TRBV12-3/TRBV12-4,TGTGCCAGCAGTCTACGGGATTTATCCCCCCAGCATTTT,CASSLRDLSPQHF
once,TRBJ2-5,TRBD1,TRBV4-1,TGCGCCAGCAGCCATCCATCAGGGGGACAGAGCCAAGAGACCCAGTACTTC,CASSHPSGGQSQETQYF
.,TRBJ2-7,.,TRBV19,TGTGCCAGTAGTATCAGACTCCCCGGACAGTCTCGCATCTACGAGCAGTACTTC,CASSIRLPGQSRIYEQYF
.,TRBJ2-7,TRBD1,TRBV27,TGTGCCAGCAGTTGGGGGACAGGGAACTACGAGCAGTACTTC,CASSWGTGNYEQYF
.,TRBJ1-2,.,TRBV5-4,TGTGCCAGCAGCGAACTGCATAGCATAAACTATGGCTACACCTTC,CASSELHSINYGYTF
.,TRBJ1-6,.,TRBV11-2,TGTGCCAGCAGCTTCAGACTGGAGCGTTCACCCCTCCACTTT,CASSFRLERSPLHF
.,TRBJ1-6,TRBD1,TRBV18,TGTGCCAGCTCACCCGCGACAGGGGGCCGGAATTCACCCCTCCACTTT,CASSPATGGRNSPLHF
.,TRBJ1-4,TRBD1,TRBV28,TGTGCCAGCAGTCCGCGACAGGGGGTTTTGGAAAAACTGTTTTTT,CASSPRQGVLEKLFF
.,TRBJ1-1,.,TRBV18,TGTGCCAGCTCACCACCCTCCCTCTTGAACACTGAAGCTTTCTTT,CASSPPSLLNTEAFF
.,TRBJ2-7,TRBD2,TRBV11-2,TGTGCCAGCAGCTTGGGAGGGTCGGGCTCCTACGAGCAGTACTTC,CASSLGGSGSYEQYF
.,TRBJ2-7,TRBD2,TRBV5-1,TGCGCCAGCAGCTCCCTCCTGACTAGCGGGAACTACGAGCAGTACTTC,CASSSLLTSGNYEQYF
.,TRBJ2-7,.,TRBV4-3,TGCGCCAGCAGCCAAGGGATGGAGGAATACGAGCAGTACTTC,CASSQGMEEYEQYF
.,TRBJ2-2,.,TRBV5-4,TGTGCCAGCAGCCTAGAATCGTTCGCGAACACCGGGGAGCTGTTTTTT,CASSLESFANTGELFF
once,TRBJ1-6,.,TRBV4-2,TGTGCCAGCAGCCTTCCACCGGAGGGGAATTCACCCCTCCACTTT,CASSLPPEGNSPLHF
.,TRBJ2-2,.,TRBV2,TGTGCCAGCAGTGGTCTGGGAGGTTGGGTGTTTTTT,CASSGLGGWVFF
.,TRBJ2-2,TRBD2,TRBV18,TGTGCCAGCTCACCACGAACTAGCGGGAGAGGAACCGGGGAGCTGTTTTTT,CASSPRTSGRGTGELFF
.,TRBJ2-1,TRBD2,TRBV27,TGTGCCAGCAGTTATAGCGGGGGGGCTTATAATGAGCAGTTCTTC,CASSYSGGAYNEQFF
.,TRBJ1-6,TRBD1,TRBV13,TGTGCCAGCAGCCAGGGACAGGCGAATTCACCCCTCCACTTT,CASSQGQANSPLHF
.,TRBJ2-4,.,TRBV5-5,TGTGCCAGCAGCTTGAGCCAGGGAATCAAAAACATTCAGTACTTC,CASSLSQGIKNIQYF
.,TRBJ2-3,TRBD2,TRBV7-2,TGTGCCAGCAGCTCCAATAGCGGGCTAAACACAGATACGCAGTATTTT,CASSSNSGLNTDTQYF
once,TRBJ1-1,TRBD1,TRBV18,TGTGCCAGCTCACTGGGGACAGCGAACACTGAAGCTTTCTTT,CASSLGTANTEAFF
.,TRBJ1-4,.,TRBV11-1,TGTGCCAGCAGCTTCGACAACCTAAAACTGTTTTTT,CASSFDNLKLFF
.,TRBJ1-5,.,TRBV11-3,TGTGCCAGCAGCTTGAGTCATCAGCCCCAGCATTTT,CASSLSHQPQHF
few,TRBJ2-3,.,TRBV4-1,TGCGCCAGCAGCCGAGTGAGGACAGCCAGCACAGATACGCAGTATTTT,CASSRVRTASTDTQYF